This entry features one T cell receptor (beta chain) sequence. This record comes from a study of blood T cell repertoires in COVID-19. Profiling relied on immunoSEQ multiplex PCR, and the TCRdb table lists in-frame clones only, not all of them. Found here are 60,000 to 65,000 clones, approximately 77% of them singletons; the top ten hold about 32%. Per the germline V gene, CDR1 is MDHEN and CDR2 is SYDVKM. This CDR3 is built from 14 residues. Trimming cost V 5 bases and J 5 bases, with 15 bases left between them. This chain joins TRBV28 and TRBJ1-2; D not resolved. The material sequenced was peripheral blood. This clonotype originated in a human donor in a cohort sampled during active COVID-19. The DNA of the CDR3 is TGTGCCAGCAGTCCCAGCACCGGGGTATATGGCTACACCTTC. Translation gives CASSPSTGVYGYTF.